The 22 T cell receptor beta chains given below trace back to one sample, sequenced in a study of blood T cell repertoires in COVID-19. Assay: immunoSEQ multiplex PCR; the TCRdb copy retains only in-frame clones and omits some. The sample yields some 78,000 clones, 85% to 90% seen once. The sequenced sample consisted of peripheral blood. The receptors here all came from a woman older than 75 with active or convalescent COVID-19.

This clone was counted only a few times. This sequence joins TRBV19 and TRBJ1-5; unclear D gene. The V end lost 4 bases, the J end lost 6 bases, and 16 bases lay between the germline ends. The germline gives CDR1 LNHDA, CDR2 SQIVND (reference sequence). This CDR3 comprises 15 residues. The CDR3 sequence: CASSTGPGYGQPQHF. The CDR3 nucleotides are TGTGCCAGTAGTACAGGCCCGGGGTATGGTCAGCCCCAGCATTTT.

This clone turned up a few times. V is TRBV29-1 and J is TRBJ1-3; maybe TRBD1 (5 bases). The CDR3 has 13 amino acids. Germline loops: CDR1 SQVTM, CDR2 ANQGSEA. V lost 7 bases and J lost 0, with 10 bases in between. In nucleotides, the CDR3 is TGCAGCGCCAGTAGGGGCTCTGGAAACACCATATATTTT. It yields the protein CSASRGSGNTIYF.

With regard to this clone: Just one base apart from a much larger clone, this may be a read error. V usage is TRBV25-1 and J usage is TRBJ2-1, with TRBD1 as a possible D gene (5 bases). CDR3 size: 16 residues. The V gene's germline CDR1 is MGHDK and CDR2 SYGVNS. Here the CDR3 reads CANSELGPRSYNEQFF. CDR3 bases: TGTGCCAACAGTGAATTGGGGCCCCGCTCCTACAATGAGCAGTTCTTC.

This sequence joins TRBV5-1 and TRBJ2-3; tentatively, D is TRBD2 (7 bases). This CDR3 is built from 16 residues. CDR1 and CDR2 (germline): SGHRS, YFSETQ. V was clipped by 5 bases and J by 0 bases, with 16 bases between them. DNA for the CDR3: TGCGCCAGCAGATCCGGGCGGGGGCATAGCACAGATACGCAGTATTTT. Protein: CASRSGRGHSTDTQYF.

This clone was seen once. CDR3 sequence reads: CASSQDRGGQETQYF. The CDR3 DNA reads TGTGCCAGCAGTCAGGACAGGGGCGGCCAAGAGACCCAGTACTTC. This chain links TRBV6-6 with TRBJ2-5, with 9 bases matching TRBD1. Germline V gives CDR1 MNHNY, CDR2 SVGAGI (reference sequence). V gave up 5 bases and J gave up 1 base; unmatched junction bases: 5. The CDR3 is made up of 15 amino acids.

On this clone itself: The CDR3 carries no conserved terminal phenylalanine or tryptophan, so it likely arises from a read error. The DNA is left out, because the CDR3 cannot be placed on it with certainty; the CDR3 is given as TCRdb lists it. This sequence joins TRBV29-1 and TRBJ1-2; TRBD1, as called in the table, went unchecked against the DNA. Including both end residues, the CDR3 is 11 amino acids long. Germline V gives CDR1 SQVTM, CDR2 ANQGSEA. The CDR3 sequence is CSVTGQGMPLV.

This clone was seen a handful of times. CDR3 nucleotides: TGTGCCAGCAGACTAGGTGCCTACGAGCAGTACTTC. Residues: CASRLGAYEQYF. The chain carries TRBV6-5 and TRBJ2-7; maybe TRBD2 (5 bases). The CDR3 runs 12 residues. V dropped 6 bases and J dropped 2 bases, with 8 bases sitting between them. The germline CDR1 and CDR2 sequences are MNHEY and SVGAGI.

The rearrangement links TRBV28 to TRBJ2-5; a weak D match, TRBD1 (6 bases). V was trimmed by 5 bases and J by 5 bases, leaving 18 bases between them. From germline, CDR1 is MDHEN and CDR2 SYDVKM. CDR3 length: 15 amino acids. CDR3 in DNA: TGTGCCAGCAGTCCACCAACAGGGATCGGGGAGACCCAGTACTTC. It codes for CASSPPTGIGETQYF.

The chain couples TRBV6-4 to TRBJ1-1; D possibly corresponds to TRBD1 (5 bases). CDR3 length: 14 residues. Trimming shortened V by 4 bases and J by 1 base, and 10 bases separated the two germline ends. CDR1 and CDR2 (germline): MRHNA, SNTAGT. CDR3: CASSANGGNTEAFF. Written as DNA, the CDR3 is TGTGCCAGCAGTGCCAACGGGGGGAACACTGAAGCTTTCTTT.

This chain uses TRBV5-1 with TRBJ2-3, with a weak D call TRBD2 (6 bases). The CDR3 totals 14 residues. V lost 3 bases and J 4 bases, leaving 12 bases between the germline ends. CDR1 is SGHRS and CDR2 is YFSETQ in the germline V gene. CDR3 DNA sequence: TGCGCCAGCAGCTCCGGCGGGAACTCAGATACGCAGTATTTT. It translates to CASSSGGNSDTQYF.

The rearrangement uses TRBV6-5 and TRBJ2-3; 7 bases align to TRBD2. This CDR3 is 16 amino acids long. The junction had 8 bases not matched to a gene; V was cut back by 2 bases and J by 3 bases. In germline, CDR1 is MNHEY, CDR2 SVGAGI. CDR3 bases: TGTGCCAGCAGTTACCGTTGGGAGGGCCAGACAGATACGCAGTATTTT. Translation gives CASSYRWEGQTDTQYF.

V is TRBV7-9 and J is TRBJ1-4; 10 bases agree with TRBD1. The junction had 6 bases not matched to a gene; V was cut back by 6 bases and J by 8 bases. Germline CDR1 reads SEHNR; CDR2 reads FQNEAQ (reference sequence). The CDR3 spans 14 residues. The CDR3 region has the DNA TGTGCCAGCAGTTCCGGGACAGGGGCCGAAAAACTGTTTTTT. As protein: CASSSGTGAEKLFF. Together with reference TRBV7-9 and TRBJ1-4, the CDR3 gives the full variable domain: DTGVSQNPRHKITKRGQNVTFRCDPISEHNRLYWYRQTLGQGPEFLTYFQNEAQLEKSRLLSDRFSAERPKGSFSTLEIQRTEQGDSAMYLCASSSGTGAEKLFFGSGTQLSVL.

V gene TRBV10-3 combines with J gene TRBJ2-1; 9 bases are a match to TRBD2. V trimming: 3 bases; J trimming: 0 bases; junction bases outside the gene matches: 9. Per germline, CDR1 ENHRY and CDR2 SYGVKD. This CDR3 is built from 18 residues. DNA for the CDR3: TGTGCCATCAGTGATCCTCGCAAGCGGGGGGCCTCCTACAATGAGCAGTTCTTC. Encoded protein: CAISDPRKRGASYNEQFF.

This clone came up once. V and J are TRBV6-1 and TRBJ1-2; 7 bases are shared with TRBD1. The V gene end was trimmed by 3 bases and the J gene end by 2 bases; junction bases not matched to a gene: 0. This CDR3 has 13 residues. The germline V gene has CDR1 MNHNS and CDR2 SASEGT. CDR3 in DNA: TGTGCCAGCAGTGAGGACAGGAACTATGGCTACACCTTC. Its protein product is CASSEDRNYGYTF.

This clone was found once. The CDR3 DNA is TGTGCCAGCAGCCGAACGGGACTAGCGGGAGAGCAGCAGTTCTTC. Its protein product is CASSRTGLAGEQQFF. The J gene is TRBJ2-1, the V gene TRBV3-1 (or the pseudogene TRBV3-2), with TRBD2 matching 14 bases. The junction had 7 bases not matched to a gene; V was cut back by 4 bases and J by 11 bases. Germline CDR1 LGHDT, CDR2 YNNKEL (reference sequence). The CDR3 runs 15 residues.

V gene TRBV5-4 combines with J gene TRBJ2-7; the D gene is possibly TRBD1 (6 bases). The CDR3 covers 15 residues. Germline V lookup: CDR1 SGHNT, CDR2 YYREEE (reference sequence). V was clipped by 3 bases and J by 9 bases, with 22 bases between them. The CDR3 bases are TGTGCCAGCAGCTCCCGGGACACGAGTGAAATTGGGCAGTACTTC. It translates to CASSSRDTSEIGQYF.

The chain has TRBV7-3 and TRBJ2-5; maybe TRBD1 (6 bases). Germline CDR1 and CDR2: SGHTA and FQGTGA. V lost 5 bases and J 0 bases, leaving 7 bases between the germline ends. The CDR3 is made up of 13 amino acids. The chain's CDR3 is CASSQGYQETQYF. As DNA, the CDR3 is TGTGCCAGCAGCCAGGGGTACCAAGAGACCCAGTACTTC.

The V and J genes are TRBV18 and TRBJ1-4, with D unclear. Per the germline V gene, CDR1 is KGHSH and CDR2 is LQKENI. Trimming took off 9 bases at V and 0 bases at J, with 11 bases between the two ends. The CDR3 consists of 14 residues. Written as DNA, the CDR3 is TGTGCCAGTCGCCCACGGGCAACTAATGAAAAACTGTTTTTT. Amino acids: CASRPRATNEKLFF.

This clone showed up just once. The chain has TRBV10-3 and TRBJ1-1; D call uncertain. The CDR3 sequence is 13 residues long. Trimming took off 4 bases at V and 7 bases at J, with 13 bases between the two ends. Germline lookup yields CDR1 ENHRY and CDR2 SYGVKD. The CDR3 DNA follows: TGTGCCATCAGTGGGTCCCCGAGACTTGAAGCTTTCTTT. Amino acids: CAISGSPRLEAFF.

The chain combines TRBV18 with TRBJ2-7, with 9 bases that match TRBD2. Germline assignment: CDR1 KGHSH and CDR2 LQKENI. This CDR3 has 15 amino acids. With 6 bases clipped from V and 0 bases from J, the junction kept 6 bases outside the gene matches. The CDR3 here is CASSLGLATSYEQYF. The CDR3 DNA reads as TGTGCCAGCTCCCTCGGACTAGCGACCTCCTACGAGCAGTACTTC. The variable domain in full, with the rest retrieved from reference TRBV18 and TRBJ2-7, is NAGVMQNPRHLVRRRGQEARLRCSPMKGHSHVYWYRQLPEEGLKFMVYLQKENIIDESGMPKERFSAEFPKEGPSILRIQQVVRGDSAAYFCASSLGLATSYEQYFGPGTRLTVT.

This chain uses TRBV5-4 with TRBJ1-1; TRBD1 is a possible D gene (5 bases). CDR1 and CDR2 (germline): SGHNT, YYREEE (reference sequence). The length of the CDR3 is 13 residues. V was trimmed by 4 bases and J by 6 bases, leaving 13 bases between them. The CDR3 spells CASSRGGDPEAFF. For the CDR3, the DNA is TGTGCCAGCAGCCGGGGGGGGGATCCTGAAGCTTTCTTT.

DNA of the CDR3: TGTGCCAGCGCAGGGGTTCTTCCTGGTTCCGAGCAGTACTTC. Translating it yields CASAGVLPGSEQYF. This chain joins TRBV27 and TRBJ2-7, with a tentative D call TRBD1 (6 bases). The ends were cut back, 8 bases at V and 6 bases at J, with 20 bases in the middle. CDR3 length: 14 amino acids. Germline V gives CDR1 MNHEY, CDR2 SMNVEV (reference sequence).